This T cell receptor beta chain was obtained from a study of circulating and synovial CD4+ cells in juvenile arthritis (dated by TCRdb to the mid-2010s). With respect to the entire study: Within each patient, the study compared the TCRbeta CDR3 repertoires of three groups: circulating HLA-DR+ CD4 T cells, bulk blood CD4 T cells, and synovial CD4 T cells. The goal of the repertoire sequencing was to confirm that synovial clonotypes were enriched in a circulating synovial-like CD4 T cell subset. The paper as a whole reports these results and caveats: Because overlap with synovium was found to increase with sequencing depth, the full repertoire overlap was likely underestimated by the measured shared-clonotype fractions. Circulating pathogenic-like lymphocytes clustered together with synovial T cells, and compared with bulk blood, the circulating pathogenic-like lymphocytes shared a substantially higher fraction of CDR3 sequences with synovium. Synovial and circulating pathogenic-like lymphocyte repertoires were less diverse than bulk blood CD4 repertoires, with some CPL samples as oligoclonal as synovium. No difference between circulating pathogenic-like lymphocytes and bulk blood T cells was detected by traditional Vbeta family usage analysis. CPL and bulk blood CD4 samples differed in T cell genome counts by at least an order of magnitude, so sample-size effects were addressed.

Note on this clone: What this receptor recognizes is not known. Base qualities are not provided; no much larger clone lies one nucleotide away.

The trim is 0 bases for V and 7 bases for J, with a gap of 13 bases between the germline ends. The CDR3 spans 15 residues, from the cysteine through the phenylalanine. Only CDR3 DNA remains: 45 bases, in frame from the first base. CDR1 MNHEY and CDR2 SVGAGI were looked up in the germline V gene. Donors of the sequenced samples were patients with active juvenile idiopathic arthritis. Sorting was carried out immediately after cells were thawed, and dead cells were excluded with Live/Dead Fixable Near-IR Stain. The library was prepared using the immunoSEQ multiplex PCR assay. An external provider performed TCRbeta CDR3 sequencing as a commercial service. Per the source publication's procedure: The analyses used productive nucleotide sequences together with amino acid sequences obtained by in silico translation. To equalise sample size, diversity was assessed as Renyi entropy across alpha values by taking the median of 200 repeated subsamples. The distance between each pair of repertoires was calculated as one minus the Chao-modified Jaccard index, which corrects for under-sampling, and this distance was used for clustering. Frequency-weighted overlap with synovial clonotypes was calculated over 200 sample sizes with 200 draws without replacement at each size, and the overlap was reported at the size of the smaller sample. This is the immuneACCESS table as TCRdb keeps it, with only in-frame sequences that have V and J called. A part of the clones is gone; compared with another copy, unresolved V genes explain less than half, and the rest is unexplained. V and J calls and clone size are those listed in that table; D and trimming were worked out from the DNA. The sample table contains tens of thousands of clones; only one count was recorded for approximately 94% of them. Around 0.7% of the sample is taken by the ten largest.

Sequences were obtained from CD4+ T cells from blood. The chain couples TRBV6-5 to TRBJ2-1; the D gene is unclear. This TCR derives from a human donor with juvenile idiopathic arthritis. The bases are TGTGCCAGCAGTTACTCCGGTTCTCACGGGAATGAGCAGTTCTTC. Translated, it gives CASSYSGSHGNEQFF.